These 11 T cell receptor beta chains originate from one sample sequenced in a study of T cells after yellow fever vaccination. TCRdb analysed the 5' RACE reads with MiXCR anew, one entry per CDR3 protein. The sample yields 400,000 or so distinct CDR3 sequences, 6.2% seen once. The specimen comprised PBMCs, sampled 5 days after the yellow fever booster vaccination. Receptors were obtained from a man aged 25 to 40 who received the YFV17D yellow fever vaccine.

This chain connects TRBV12-3 or TRBV12-4 to TRBJ2-4; TRBD2 matches 11 bases. The J segment lost 0 bases and the V segment lost 4 bases, leaving 5 bases of the junction unmatched. The CDR3 spans 17 residues. In DNA form, the CDR3 reads TGTGCCAGCAGTTCCGGGACTAGCGGTTTAGCCAAAAACATTCAGTACTTC. This encodes CASSSGTSGLAKNIQYF.

This clonotype has a count of ten or more. The chain recombines TRBV9 with TRBJ1-1; D might be TRBD1 (6 bases). Looked up from germline, CDR1 is SGDLS and CDR2 is YYNGEE. This CDR3 contains 13 residues. V lost 7 bases to trimming and J lost 3 bases, with 13 bases between them. CDR3 coding DNA: TGTGCCAGCGGGTTCTCAGGGGACACTGAAGCTTTCTTT. This encodes CASGFSGDTEAFF.

The sample holds a few counts of this clonotype. This chain connects TRBV20-1 to TRBJ2-1, with 12 bases identical to TRBD2. This CDR3 is 16 amino acids long. Trimming cost V 2 bases and J 8 bases; bases outside gene matches: 10. Germline V gene sequence: CDR1 DFQATT, CDR2 SNEGSKA (reference sequence). The DNA of the CDR3 is TGCAGTGCTAGATCGGGACTAGCGGGTGTTACTGATGAGCAGTTCTTC. This sequence encodes CSARSGLAGVTDEQFF.

This clonotype was seen only a few times. The chain combines TRBV7-9 with TRBJ2-5, with D possibly being TRBD1 or TRBD2 (5 bases each). CDR1 SEHNR and CDR2 FQNEAQ come from the germline V gene (reference sequence). The CDR3 is 17 residues long. Trimming took 5 bases from V and 5 from J, leaving 24 bases between them. CDR3 DNA: TGTGCCAGCAGCCCGTACGGCGGCGGTGGGGGTGTGGAGACCCAGTACTTC. It encodes CASSPYGGGGGVETQYF.

The chain is built from TRBV20-1 and TRBJ2-1; unclear D gene. In germline, CDR1 is DFQATT, CDR2 SNEGSKA (reference sequence). The germline V and J ends were trimmed by 3 bases and 7 bases, with 16 bases remaining between them. The CDR3 extends over 14 amino acids. The CDR3 nucleotides read TGCAGTGCTAGTAGGGCCCCAGGTGGGAATGAGCAGTTCTTC. This gives the protein CSASRAPGGNEQFF.

This clonotype appeared a few times. V gene TRBV19 combines with J gene TRBJ2-1; 7 positions agree with TRBD2. The junction had 3 bases not matched to a gene; V was cut back by 7 bases and J by 6 bases. Per germline, CDR1 LNHDA and CDR2 SQIVND (reference sequence). The CDR3 contains 12 residues. CDR3 in amino acids: CASTGGSNEQFF. The CDR3 nucleotides are TGTGCCAGTACGGGCGGGAGCAATGAGCAGTTCTTC.

This chain joins TRBV7-2 and TRBJ2-1; 8 bases are a match to TRBD2. V was clipped by 5 bases and J by 0 bases; unmatched bases: 3. This CDR3 comprises 15 residues. CDR1 and CDR2 from the germline V gene are SGHTA and FQGNSA. CDR3 in DNA: TGTGCCAGCAGCATGGGACTAGGCTCCTACAATGAGCAGTTCTTC. Amino acid sequence: CASSMGLGSYNEQFF.

V is TRBV9 and J is TRBJ1-6; D gene uncertain. Looked up from germline, CDR1 is SGDLS and CDR2 is YYNGEE. The CDR3 sequence is 15 residues long. Between the trimmed V and J ends, which lost 0 bases and 6 bases, there was a span of 10 bases. The CDR3 nucleotides read TGTGCCAGCAGCGTAGGCGAGAATTCTAATTCACCCCTCCACTTT. Protein sequence: CASSVGENSNSPLHF.

There are many counts of this clonotype. This chain connects TRBV7-2 to TRBJ1-1, with D maybe TRBD1 (5 bases). V was pared by 1 base and J by 11 bases, with 11 bases between. The CDR3 contains 12 residues. Germline values: CDR1 SGHTA, CDR2 FQGNSA. CDR3 nucleotide sequence: TGTGCCAGCAGCTTAGGGGGAGGGGCGGCTTTCTTT. Its protein product is CASSLGGGAAFF.

This clonotype came up a few times. This chain connects TRBV20-1 to TRBJ2-5, with TRBD2 matching 9 bases. V lost 5 bases and J lost 3; bases outside the gene matches: 10. CDR1 is DFQATT and CDR2 is SNEGSKA in the germline V gene (reference sequence). The CDR3 has 15 amino acids. Here the CDR3 DNA reads TGCAGTGCTCCCAGGGGGAGCGGGAGGAAAGAGACCCAGTACTTC. This codes for CSAPRGSGRKETQYF.

This clonotype was observed at least ten times. The chain joins TRBV20-1 to TRBJ1-1; D ambiguous. There are 12 residues in the CDR3. The germline V gene has CDR1 DFQATT and CDR2 SNEGSKA (reference sequence). V was clipped by 7 bases and J by 8 bases, with 17 bases between them. CDR3: CSVPFSSPEAFF. CDR3 sequence (DNA): TGCAGTGTACCCTTCTCCTCGCCCGAAGCTTTCTTT.